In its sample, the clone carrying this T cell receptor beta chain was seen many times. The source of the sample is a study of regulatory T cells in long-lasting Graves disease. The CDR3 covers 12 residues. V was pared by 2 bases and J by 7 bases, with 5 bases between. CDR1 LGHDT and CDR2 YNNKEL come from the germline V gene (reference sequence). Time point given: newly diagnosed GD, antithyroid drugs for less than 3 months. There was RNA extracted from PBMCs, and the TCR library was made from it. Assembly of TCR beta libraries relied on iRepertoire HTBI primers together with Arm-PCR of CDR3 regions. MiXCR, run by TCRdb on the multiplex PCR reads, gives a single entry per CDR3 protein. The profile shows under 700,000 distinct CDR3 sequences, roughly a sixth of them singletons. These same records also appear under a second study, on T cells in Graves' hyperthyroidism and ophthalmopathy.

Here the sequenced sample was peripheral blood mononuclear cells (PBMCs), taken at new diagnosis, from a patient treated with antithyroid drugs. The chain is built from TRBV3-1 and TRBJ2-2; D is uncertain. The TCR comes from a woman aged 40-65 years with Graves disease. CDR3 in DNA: TGTGCCAGCAGCCAACTTATCGGGGAGCTGTTTTTT. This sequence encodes CASSQLIGELFF.